This TCR beta chain was identified in a study of shared clonotypes between healthy human individuals. General study findings and limits: Non-shared clonotypes showed lower generation probabilities than clonotypes common to all four donors.

This CDR3 has 17 amino acids. In germline, CDR1 is SGHRS, CDR2 YFSETQ. The V gene end was trimmed by 4 bases and the J gene end by 8 bases; junction bases not matched to a gene: 13. Over several immunoSEQ plates, each subset's genomic DNA was distributed in even portions. The input for sorted-subset replicate PCRs was around 210 ng DNA, around 27,000 T cell genomes. The method was immunoSEQ multiplex PCR; TCRdb's version includes in-frame clones alone and lacks a portion of them. This table holds about a million clones, 60% to 80% found once. To note about this clone: Its target is not known.

The rearrangement links TRBV5-1 to TRBJ1-4, with 11 bases that match TRBD1. The receptor was isolated from a man younger than 35 in good health. The specimen was memory CD4+ T cells sorted from blood. The subset here: CD45RA-negative fraction. CDR3 residues: CASSPGQGALLSEKLFF. CDR3 DNA sequence: TGCGCCAGCAGCCCCGGACAGGGGGCGCTTTTGTCCGAAAAACTGTTTTTT. Drawing the rest from reference TRBV5-1 and TRBJ1-4, the complete variable domain is KAGVTQTPRYLIKTRGQQVTLSCSPISGHRSVSWYQQTPGQGLQFLFEYFSETQRNKGNFPGRFSGRQFSNSRSEMNVSTLELGDSALYLCASSPGQGALLSEKLFFGSGTQLSVL.